The clone carrying this T cell receptor (beta chain) has just a few counts. What it binds is unknown. This entry comes from a study of CD8+ T cells in alopecia areata. Study as a whole: Tofacitinib therapy lasting 6 to 18 months was followed by 6 months off drug. Whole-study results and caveats: For lesional scalp, especially alopecia totalis/universalis, clonality was higher than in normal scalp. Having one nonresponder leaves uncertain how baseline CD8+ expansion relates to response.

Trimming removed 10 bases at V and 3 bases at J, with 25 bases between. The V gene's germline CDR1 is MNHEY and CDR2 SMNVEV (reference sequence). This CDR3 has 16 amino acids. Treatment defined: oral pan-JAK inhibitor, 5-10 mg twice daily. Once RNA had been extracted, it was reverse transcribed into cDNA to act as the sequencing template. Assay: immunoSEQ multiplex PCR; the TCRdb copy retains only in-frame clones and omits some. The sample carries 180,000 or so clones, 40% to 55% recorded once. The chain has TRBV27 and TRBJ2-7; possibly TRBD1 or TRBD2 for D (6 bases each). The sequence derives from a human donor with alopecia areata. Sequences were derived from CD8+ T cells sorted from blood, sampled at week 52, from a patient treated with tofacitinib. This CDR3 is CATHEGGVDLGYEQYF. Here the CDR3 DNA reads TGTGCCACCCACGAGGGGGGTGTCGATCTGGGCTACGAGCAGTACTTC.